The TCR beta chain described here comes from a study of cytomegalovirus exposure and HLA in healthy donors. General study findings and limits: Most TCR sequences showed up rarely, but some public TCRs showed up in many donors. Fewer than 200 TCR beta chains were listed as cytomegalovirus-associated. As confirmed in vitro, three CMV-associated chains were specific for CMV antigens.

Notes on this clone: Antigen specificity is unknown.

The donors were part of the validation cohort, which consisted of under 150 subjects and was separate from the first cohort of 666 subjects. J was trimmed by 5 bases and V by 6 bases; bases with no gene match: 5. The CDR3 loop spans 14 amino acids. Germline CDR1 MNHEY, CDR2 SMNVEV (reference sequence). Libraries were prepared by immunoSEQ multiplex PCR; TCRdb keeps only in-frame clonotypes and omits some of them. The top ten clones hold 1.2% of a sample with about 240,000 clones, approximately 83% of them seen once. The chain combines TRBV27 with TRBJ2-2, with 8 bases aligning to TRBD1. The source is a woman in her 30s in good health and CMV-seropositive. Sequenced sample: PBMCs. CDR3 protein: CASRTGAGTGELFF. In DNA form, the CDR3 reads TGTGCCAGCAGGACAGGGGCAGGGACCGGGGAGCTGTTTTTT.